Listed here is a single T cell receptor (beta chain). Its antigen is currently unknown. The CDR3 has 14 amino acids. V lost 5 bases and J lost 4, with 15 bases in between. This specimen comes from a study of HIV-infected patients and healthy controls. Study observations and caveats: During therapy, HIV-associated CDR3s fell significantly in frequency, while CMV-associated CDR3s did not change significantly.

Alpha and beta constant-region primers primed reverse transcription of approximately 460 ng RNA. Alpha and beta chain libraries were made separately by chain-specific third strand synthesis with multiplexing indices. One primer pair amplified all rearrangements per chain; each cDNA got molecular barcodes. Two random hexamers, added before amplification and joined, formed each molecule's 12-nucleotide barcode. MiXCR was run by TCRdb on the 5' RACE reads, yielding one entry per CDR3 protein. The sample holds roughly 13,000 distinct CDR3 sequences; about a tenth are singletons and the top ten take about 6.9%. The repertoire came from unfractionated whole blood and reflected all unsorted peripheral T cells.

Sequencing was carried out using blood. The chain recombines TRBV12-3 or TRBV12-4 with TRBJ2-7, with no clear D. The source is an adult in good health. CDR3 sequence: CASSPGWPRYEQYF. DNA for the CDR3: TGTGCCAGCAGTCCTGGGTGGCCTCGGTACGAGCAGTACTTC.